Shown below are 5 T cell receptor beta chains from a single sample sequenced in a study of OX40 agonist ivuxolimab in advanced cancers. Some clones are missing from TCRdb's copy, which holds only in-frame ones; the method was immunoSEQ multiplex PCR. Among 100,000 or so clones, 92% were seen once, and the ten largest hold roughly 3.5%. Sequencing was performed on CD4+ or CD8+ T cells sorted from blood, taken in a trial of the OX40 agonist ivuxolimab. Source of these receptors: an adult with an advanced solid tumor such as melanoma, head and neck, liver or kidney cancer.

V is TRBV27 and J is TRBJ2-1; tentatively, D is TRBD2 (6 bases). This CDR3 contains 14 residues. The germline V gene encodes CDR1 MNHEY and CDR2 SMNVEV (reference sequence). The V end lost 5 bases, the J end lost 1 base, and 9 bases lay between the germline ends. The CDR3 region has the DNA TGTGCCAGCAGTCGAGGAGGGTCCTACAATGAGCAGTTCTTC. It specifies CASSRGGSYNEQFF.

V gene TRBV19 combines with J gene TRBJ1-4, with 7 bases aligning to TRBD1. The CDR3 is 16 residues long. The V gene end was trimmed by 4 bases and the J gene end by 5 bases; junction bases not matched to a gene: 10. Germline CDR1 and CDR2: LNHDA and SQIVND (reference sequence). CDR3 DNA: TGTGCCAGTAGTACAACTACCGGGACAGTAAATGAAAAACTGTTTTTT. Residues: CASSTTTGTVNEKLFF.

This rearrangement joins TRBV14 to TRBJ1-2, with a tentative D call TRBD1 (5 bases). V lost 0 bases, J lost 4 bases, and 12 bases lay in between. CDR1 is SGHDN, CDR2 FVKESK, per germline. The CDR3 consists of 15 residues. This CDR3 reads CASSQEEGMVYGYTF. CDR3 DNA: TGTGCCAGCAGCCAAGAGGAGGGGATGGTCTATGGCTACACCTTC.

Here the CDR3 DNA reads TGTGCCAGCAGTTTTCAGGACCCTAGCAATCAGCCCCAGCATTTT. This sequence encodes CASSFQDPSNQPQHF. The V call is TRBV28, the J call TRBJ1-5; no definite D call. Germline-derived CDR1 and CDR2 are MDHEN and SYDVKM. This CDR3 comprises 15 residues. V gave up 3 bases and J gave up 0 bases, with 9 bases separating them.

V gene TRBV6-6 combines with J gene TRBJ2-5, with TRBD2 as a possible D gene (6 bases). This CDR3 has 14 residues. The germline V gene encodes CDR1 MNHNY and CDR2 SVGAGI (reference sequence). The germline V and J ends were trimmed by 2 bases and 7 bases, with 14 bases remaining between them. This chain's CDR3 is CASSYGSSGGTQYF. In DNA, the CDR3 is TGTGCCAGCAGTTACGGTTCATCCGGGGGGACCCAGTACTTC.